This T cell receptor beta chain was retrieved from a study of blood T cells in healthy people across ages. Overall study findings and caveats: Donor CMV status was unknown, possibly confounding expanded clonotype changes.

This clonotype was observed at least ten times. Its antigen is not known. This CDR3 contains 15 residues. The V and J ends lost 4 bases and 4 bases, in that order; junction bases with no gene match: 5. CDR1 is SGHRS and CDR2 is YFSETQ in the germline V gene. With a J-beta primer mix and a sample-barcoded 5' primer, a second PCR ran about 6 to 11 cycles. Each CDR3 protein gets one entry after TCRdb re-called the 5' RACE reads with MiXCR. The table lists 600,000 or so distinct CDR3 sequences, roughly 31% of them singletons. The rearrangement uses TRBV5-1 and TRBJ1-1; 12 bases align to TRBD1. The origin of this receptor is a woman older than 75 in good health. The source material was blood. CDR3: CASSRGTGGITEAFF. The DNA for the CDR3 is TGCGCCAGCAGCAGAGGGACAGGGGGCATCACTGAAGCTTTCTTT.